Below, 27 T cell receptor beta chains from the same sample are listed, as sequenced in a study of blood T cell repertoires in COVID-19. The protocol was immunoSEQ multiplex PCR, while the TCRdb copy is restricted to in-frame clones and leaves out a portion. The table includes around 220,000 clones, around nine tenths detected once. Sample: peripheral blood. The receptors here all came from a man aged 18 to 29 with active or convalescent COVID-19.

The chain has TRBV20-1 and TRBJ1-1, with TRBD1 as a possible D gene (6 bases). V was clipped by 3 bases and J by 1 base, with 12 bases between them. The CDR3 has 14 amino acids. Germline CDR1 and CDR2: DFQATT and SNEGSKA (reference sequence). Written as DNA, the CDR3 is TGCAGTGCTAGTAGCAGGGGCTGGAACACTGAAGCTTTCTTT. Amino acid sequence: CSASSRGWNTEAFF.

This clone was counted once. The chain uses TRBV28 and TRBJ2-7; 9 bases agree with TRBD1. The length of the CDR3 is 14 residues. CDR1 is MDHEN, CDR2 SYDVKM, per germline. The V and J ends lost 7 bases and 3 bases, in that order; junction bases with no gene match: 7. As DNA, the CDR3 is TGTGCCAGCATCCCGGGGGACAGGGACTACGAGCAGTACTTC. This gives the protein CASIPGDRDYEQYF. Based on the CDR3 plus reference TRBV28 and TRBJ2-7, the full variable domain is DVKVTQSSRYLVKRTGEKVFLECVQDMDHENMFWYRQDPGLGLRLIYFSYDVKMKEKGDIPEGYSVSREKKERFSLILESASTNQTSMYLCASIPGDRDYEQYFGPGTRLTVT.

V usage is TRBV2 and J usage is TRBJ1-6, with 10 bases fitting TRBD1. The germline gives CDR1 SNHLY, CDR2 FYNNEI. The V and J ends lost 3 bases and 3 bases, in that order; junction bases with no gene match: 8. The CDR3 loop spans 18 amino acids. Here the CDR3 reads CASSDSGQGNRYNSPLHF. The CDR3 DNA reads as TGTGCCAGCAGTGATTCGGGACAGGGGAACCGCTATAATTCACCCCTCCACTTT.

The gene calls are TRBV5-1 and TRBJ1-1; perhaps TRBD1 as D (5 bases). Germline values: CDR1 SGHRS, CDR2 YFSETQ. V lost 0 bases and J lost 1, with 10 bases in between. The CDR3 covers 15 residues. The CDR3 DNA sequence: TGCGCCAGCAGCTTGGACTTACAGGAGAACACTGAAGCTTTCTTT. It encodes CASSLDLQENTEAFF.

This clone came up a few times. The chain is built from TRBV15 and TRBJ1-4, with D possibly TRBD1 on 5 matching bases. Germline CDR1 reads LNHNV; CDR2 reads YYDKDF (reference sequence). Deletions cut 0 bases from V and 4 bases from J, with 9 bases between. This CDR3 has 15 residues. Written as DNA, the CDR3 is TGTGCCACCAGCAGAGATAAGGGGTATAATGAAAAACTGTTTTTT. Amino acid sequence: CATSRDKGYNEKLFF.

This clone was seen just once. This chain joins TRBV11-2 and TRBJ1-4; weak D call: TRBD1 (5 bases). The CDR3 is made up of 14 amino acids. Germline assignment: CDR1 SGHAT and CDR2 FQNNGV. V shed 3 bases and J shed 7 bases, with 12 bases lying between them. CDR3 in DNA: TGTGCCAGCAGCTTTACAGGTTTCGGTGAAAAACTGTTTTTT. Amino acids: CASSFTGFGEKLFF.

The chain uses TRBV27 and TRBJ1-2; D uncertain. This CDR3 has 15 amino acids. Germline V lookup: CDR1 MNHEY, CDR2 SMNVEV (reference sequence). Deletions cut 8 bases from V and 4 bases from J, with 20 bases between. The CDR3 DNA reads TGTGCCAGCGCCGGGGTCCGGAGACTTCTCTATGGCTACACCTTC. The encoded protein is CASAGVRRLLYGYTF.

J is TRBJ2-2 and V is TRBV7-8; D is uncertain. The germline gives CDR1 SGHVS, CDR2 FQNEAQ. The CDR3 extends over 13 amino acids. Trimming removed 5 bases at V and 4 bases at J, with 8 bases between. The CDR3 nucleotides read TGTGCCAGCAGCGTGGTTAGCACCGGGGAGCTGTTTTTT. This translates into CASSVVSTGELFF.

The rearrangement joins TRBV19 to TRBJ2-3; no clear D. Germline V lookup: CDR1 LNHDA, CDR2 SQIVND (reference sequence). V shed 2 bases and J shed 1 base, with 16 bases lying between them. This CDR3 has 17 amino acids. The CDR3 DNA is TGTGCCAGTAGTATACCTTCGGAGTCGTGGGGCACAGATACGCAGTATTTT. Its translation: CASSIPSESWGTDTQYF.

Here the CDR3 DNA reads TGTGCCAGCAGCTTAGCGAGGACAGGGAAGGGCCAGCCCCAGCATTTT. It yields the protein CASSLARTGKGQPQHF. This chain uses TRBV7-8 with TRBJ1-5; TRBD1 aligns across 8 bases. This CDR3 contains 16 residues. J lost 7 bases, V lost 0 bases, and 8 bases had no gene match. Germline V lookup: CDR1 SGHVS, CDR2 FQNEAQ.

In nucleotides, the CDR3 is TGCGCCAGCAGCCTTCGGACTAACACCGATACGCAGTATTTT. Protein sequence: CASSLRTNTDTQYF. The gene calls are TRBV4-3 and TRBJ2-3, with D perhaps TRBD2 (6 bases). The V end lost 4 bases, the J end lost 6 bases, and 14 bases lay between the germline ends. The CDR3 is 14 amino acids. The germline CDR1 and CDR2 sequences are LGHNA and YSLEER.

This chain links TRBV7-3 with TRBJ2-7; no reliable D call. In germline, CDR1 is SGHTA, CDR2 FQGTGA. The CDR3 loop spans 13 amino acids. The ends were cut back, 0 bases at V and 5 bases at J, with 8 bases in the middle. DNA for the CDR3: TGTGCCAGCAGCTTAACCGGGTACCACGAGCAGTACTTC. Its protein is CASSLTGYHEQYF. Full variable domain (rest looked up from reference TRBV7-3 and TRBJ2-7): GAGVSQTPSNKVTEKGKYVELRCDPISGHTALYWYRQSLGQGPEFLIYFQGTGAADDSGLPNDRFFAVRPEGSVSTLKIQRTERGDSAVYLCASSLTGYHEQYFGPGTRLTVT.

J is TRBJ1-5 and V is TRBV11-2; the match to TRBD1 covers 9 bases. With 5 bases clipped from V and 7 bases from J, the junction kept 9 bases outside the gene matches. Germline V gene sequence: CDR1 SGHAT, CDR2 FQNNGV. The CDR3 runs 15 residues. The CDR3 sequence: CASSTGTGFGQPQHF. For the CDR3, the DNA is TGTGCCAGCAGCACCGGGACAGGGTTTGGACAGCCCCAGCATTTT.

A few counts support this clone. V is TRBV7-8 and J is TRBJ2-1; D uncertain. From germline, CDR1 is SGHVS and CDR2 FQNEAQ. V gave up 1 base and J gave up 5 bases, with 9 bases separating them. The length of the CDR3 is 14 residues. CDR3 DNA: TGTGCCAGCAGCTTAGACTCGCGGCACAATGAGCAGTTCTTC. The encoded protein is CASSLDSRHNEQFF.

This rearrangement joins TRBV3-1 (or the pseudogene TRBV3-2) to TRBJ1-1; TRBD1 aligns across 8 bases. V lost 4 bases, J lost 10 bases, and 11 bases stayed unmatched. This CDR3 comprises 14 residues. The germline V gene has CDR1 LGHDT and CDR2 YNNKEL (reference sequence). The chain's CDR3 is CASSPDRVAVRAFF. The CDR3 region has the DNA TGTGCCAGCAGCCCGGACAGGGTAGCGGTAAGAGCTTTCTTT.

The chain joins TRBV30 to TRBJ1-3, with 8 nucleotides matching TRBD1. The junction had 9 bases not matched to a gene; V was cut back by 5 bases and J by 0 bases. CDR1 is GTSNPN, CDR2 SVGIG, per germline (reference sequence). The CDR3 is made up of 16 amino acids. The CDR3 here is CAWERNRGSSGNTIYF. The CDR3 bases are TGTGCCTGGGAAAGGAACAGGGGGTCCTCTGGAAACACCATATATTTT.

The chain couples TRBV15 to TRBJ2-1; 8 nucleotides match TRBD2. The CDR3 covers 13 residues. The germline CDR1 and CDR2 sequences are LNHNV and YYDKDF (reference sequence). Trimming took 1 base from V and 10 from J; bases not matched to a gene: 3. The CDR3 nucleotides read TGTGCCACCAGCAGAGGGGCGGGGGGCGAGCAGTTCTTC. Its protein is CATSRGAGGEQFF.

The chain joins TRBV28 to TRBJ2-3; 11 bases align to TRBD1. With V trimmed by 6 bases and J by 2 bases, 4 bases remained unmatched. This CDR3 comprises 15 residues. In germline, CDR1 is MDHEN, CDR2 SYDVKM. The CDR3 DNA is TGTGCCAGCAGCCGGACAGGGGGCTTCACAGATACGCAGTATTTT. This encodes CASSRTGGFTDTQYF.

CDR3 sequence reads: CASSFTRLAAYNEQFF. The DNA for the CDR3 is TGTGCCAGCAGCTTTACAAGACTAGCGGCCTACAATGAGCAGTTCTTC. This rearrangement joins TRBV7-8 to TRBJ2-1; 9 positions match TRBD2. V dropped 3 bases and J dropped 2; count of bases not matched to a gene: 5. Germline V gene data show CDR1 as SGHVS and CDR2 as FQNEAQ. The CDR3 is made up of 16 amino acids.

This clone has more than one count but fewer than ten. The chain combines TRBV7-9 with TRBJ1-3; D remains ambiguous. Trimming cost V 1 base and J 3 bases, with 10 bases left between them. The CDR3 consists of 15 residues. The germline V gene has CDR1 SEHNR and CDR2 FQNEAQ (reference sequence). CDR3 nucleotide sequence: TGTGCCAGCAGCTTAGTCGGCGGGTATGGAAACACCATATATTTT. It is translated as CASSLVGGYGNTIYF.

This clone was observed a few times. The rearrangement links TRBV28 to TRBJ1-3; weak D call: TRBD1 (5 bases). CDR1 MDHEN and CDR2 SYDVKM come from the germline V gene. V was pared by 5 bases and J by 2 bases, with 16 bases between. This CDR3 contains 16 residues. CDR3 coding DNA: TGTGCCAGCAGTCCTATCGCCGGGACTGCTGGAAACACCATATATTTT. It codes for CASSPIAGTAGNTIYF.

V usage is TRBV6-5 and J usage is TRBJ2-7, with D possibly matching TRBD2 (5 bases). V lost 2 bases and J 3 bases, leaving 11 bases between the germline ends. Germline V lookup: CDR1 MNHEY, CDR2 SVGAGI. CDR3 length: 14 amino acids. CDR3 amino acids: CASSYLEGNYEQYF. In nucleotides, the CDR3 is TGTGCCAGCAGTTACCTCGAGGGAAACTACGAGCAGTACTTC.

The V call is TRBV9, the J call TRBJ1-1; D gene uncertain. CDR1 SGDLS and CDR2 YYNGEE come from the germline V gene. V lost 0 bases, J lost 4 bases, and 19 bases lay in between. This CDR3 is built from 17 residues. The CDR3 coding sequence is TGTGCCAGCAGCGTAGGGGCGCGGCGGGGAGGGAGCACTGAAGCTTTCTTT. Amino acids: CASSVGARRGGSTEAFF.

This chain connects TRBV28 to TRBJ1-6; D possibly corresponds to TRBD1 (5 bases). The V gene lost 5 bases and the J gene lost 9 bases, with 11 bases spanning the gap. Looked up from germline, CDR1 is MDHEN and CDR2 is SYDVKM. CDR3 length: 13 amino acids. The CDR3 DNA sequence: TGTGCCAGCAGTGGTGGGGGGAGTTCACCCCTCCACTTT. Encoded protein: CASSGGGSSPLHF.

V gene TRBV7-3 combines with J gene TRBJ2-5; TRBD1 matches 9 bases. From germline, CDR1 is SGHTA and CDR2 FQGTGA. CDR3 length: 12 amino acids. Trimming removed 8 bases from V and 5 bases from J; junction bases left unmatched: 3. The CDR3 here is CASGDRGETQYF. The CDR3, as DNA: TGTGCCAGCGGCGACAGGGGGGAGACCCAGTACTTC.

The gene calls are TRBV6-5 and TRBJ2-7, with D tentatively TRBD1 (5 bases). Germline loops: CDR1 MNHEY, CDR2 SVGAGI. The V end lost 7 bases, the J end lost 3 bases, and 19 bases lay between the germline ends. The CDR3 consists of 15 residues. The CDR3 sequence is CASTPTMTALYEQYF. CDR3 DNA: TGTGCCAGCACCCCAACTATGACAGCTCTCTACGAGCAGTACTTC.

This chain joins TRBV5-8 and TRBJ2-5; TRBD1 matches 10 bases. The junction had 5 bases not matched to a gene; V was cut back by 1 base and J by 5 bases. Germline loops: CDR1 SGHTS, CDR2 YDEGEE. This CDR3 region has 15 residues. CDR3: CASSLKRGQGETQYF. The CDR3 DNA sequence: TGTGCCAGCAGCTTGAAACGGGGACAGGGGGAGACCCAGTACTTC.